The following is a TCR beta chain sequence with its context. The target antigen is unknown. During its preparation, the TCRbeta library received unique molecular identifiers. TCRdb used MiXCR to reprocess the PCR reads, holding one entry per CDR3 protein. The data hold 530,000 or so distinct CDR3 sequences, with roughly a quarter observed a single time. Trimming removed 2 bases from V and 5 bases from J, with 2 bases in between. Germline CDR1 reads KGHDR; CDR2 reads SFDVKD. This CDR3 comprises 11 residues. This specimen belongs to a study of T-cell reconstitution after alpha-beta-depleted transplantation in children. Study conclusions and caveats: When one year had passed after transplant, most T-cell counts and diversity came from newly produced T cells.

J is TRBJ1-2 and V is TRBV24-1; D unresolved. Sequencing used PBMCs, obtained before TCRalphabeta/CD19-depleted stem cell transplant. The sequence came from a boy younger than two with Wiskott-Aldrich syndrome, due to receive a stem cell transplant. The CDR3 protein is CATSDSYGYTF. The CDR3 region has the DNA TGTGCCACCAGTGATTCTTATGGCTACACCTTC.